What follows describes a single T cell receptor (beta chain). In the original workflow: Estimates of nucleated cell counts were drawn from the amplification of reference gene primers. The method was immunoSEQ multiplex PCR; TCRdb's version includes in-frame clones alone and lacks a portion of them. V and J calls plus clone size are reproduced from that table; the DNA served to infer D and trimming. This table holds a few hundred thousand clones, approximately 89% found once. The entry originates in a study of blood T cell repertoires in COVID-19. Study summary: The United States, Italy and Spain were the sources of the acute and convalescent COVID-19 samples. In each case, the material was cDNA or gDNA derived from T cells, B-cell-depleted T cells, or PBMCs.

CDR3 length: 16 amino acids. The V gene's germline CDR1 is MNHEY and CDR2 SVGEGT. V trimming: 5 bases; J trimming: 0 bases; junction bases outside the gene matches: 9. This rearrangement joins TRBV6-2 or TRBV6-3 to TRBJ2-7; 8 positions agree with TRBD1. The sequenced sample consisted of peripheral blood. The sequence derives from a woman aged 55-70 years with COVID-19, enrolled during active disease. CDR3 residues: CASSPLRTGSSYEQYF. The CDR3 nucleotides read TGTGCCAGCAGTCCCCTCAGGACAGGGAGCTCCTACGAGCAGTACTTC.